These 15 T cell receptor beta chains were all obtained from the same sample, sequenced in a study of shared clonotypes between healthy human individuals. Using immunoSEQ multiplex PCR, the repertoire was profiled, and TCRdb retains in-frame clones only, with some absent. Among 2 million to 2.5 million clones listed, more than 85% were seen once. CD8 cells regarded as naive lacked CD45RO, were positively chosen for CCR7, and omitted terminally differentiated effector memory CD45RA+ cells. What was sequenced was naive CD8+ T cells from PBMCs. These receptors were collected from a man aged 18 to 29 in good health. Some clones in this sample may be carry-over from other donors' samples.

The V call is TRBV2, the J call TRBJ1-5, with 12 bases identical to TRBD1. Germline trimming cut 3 bases from V and 1 base from J; bases unmatched to any gene: 1. The CDR3 sequence is 16 residues long. From germline, CDR1 is SNHLY and CDR2 FYNNEI. The CDR3 DNA is TGTGCCAGCAGTGAGGGACAGGGGGCGAGCAATCAGCCCCAGCATTTT. The encoded protein is CASSEGQGASNQPQHF. Full variable domain (rest looked up from reference TRBV2 and TRBJ1-5): EPEVTQTPSHQVTQMGQEVILRCVPISNHLYFYWYRQILGQKVEFLVSFYNNEISEKSEIFDDQFSVERPDGSNFTLKIRSTKLEDSAMYFCASSEGQGASNQPQHFGDGTRLSIL.

This chain connects TRBV27 to TRBJ1-2, with D uncertain. The V end was cut by 6 bases, the J end by 6 bases, with 23 bases between. The CDR3 consists of 16 residues. Germline loops: CDR1 MNHEY, CDR2 SMNVEV (reference sequence). This chain's CDR3 is CASSPLVTMRINGYTF. Here the CDR3 DNA reads TGTGCCAGCAGCCCCCTCGTAACTATGAGGATTAATGGCTACACCTTC.

The V and J genes are TRBV7-8 and TRBJ1-2; D unclear. Germline V gene lookup returns CDR1 SGHVS and CDR2 FQNEAQ. The CDR3 consists of 16 residues. V lost 0 bases to trimming and J lost 4 bases, with 15 bases between them. The DNA for the CDR3 is TGTGCCAGCAGCTTAGCAGAGGAGCTTGGGTTCTATGGCTACACCTTC. It codes for CASSLAEELGFYGYTF. The full variable domain, rest sourced from reference TRBV7-8 and TRBJ1-2, is GAGVSQSPRYKVAKRGQDVALRCDPISGHVSLFWYQQALGQGPEFLTYFQNEAQLDKSGLPSDRFFAERPEGSVSTLKIQRTQQEDSAVYLCASSLAEELGFYGYTFGSGTRLTVV.

V gene TRBV5-4 combines with J gene TRBJ2-1; 7 nucleotides match TRBD1. This CDR3 comprises 15 residues. The V gene end was trimmed by 4 bases and the J gene end by 7 bases; junction bases not matched to a gene: 11. Germline values: CDR1 SGHNT, CDR2 YYREEE (reference sequence). CDR3 bases: TGTGCCAGCAGCAGCGACAGGGAAGGAGGAAATGAGCAGTTCTTC. This gives the protein CASSSDREGGNEQFF. Supplemented by reference TRBV5-4 and TRBJ2-1, the full variable domain reads ETGVTQSPTHLIKTRGQQVTLRCSSQSGHNTVSWYQQALGQGPQFIFQYYREEENGRGNFPPRFSGLQFPNYSSELNVNALELDDSALYLCASSSDREGGNEQFFGPGTRLTVL.

V is TRBV19 and J is TRBJ2-1; 8 bases map to TRBD2. Germline V lookup: CDR1 LNHDA, CDR2 SQIVND (reference sequence). The V and J ends lost 3 bases and 7 bases, in that order; junction bases with no gene match: 5. The CDR3 covers 14 residues. DNA of the CDR3: TGTGCCAGTAGTATGGCGGGAGGAGGGAATGAGCAGTTCTTC. Residues: CASSMAGGGNEQFF.

J is TRBJ2-3 and V is TRBV5-8, with D tentatively TRBD2 (6 bases). CDR1 and CDR2 (germline): SGHTS, YDEGEE. With 5 bases removed from V and 6 bases from J, the gap between germline ends came to 13 bases. This CDR3 has 13 amino acids. The DNA for the CDR3 is TGTGCCAGCAGAATCGGCGGGGTTGATACGCAGTATTTT. This gives the protein CASRIGGVDTQYF.

The chain carries TRBV27 and TRBJ2-7; TRBD1 matches at 8 bases. The J segment lost 2 bases and the V segment lost 4 bases, leaving 10 bases of the junction unmatched. In germline, CDR1 is MNHEY, CDR2 SMNVEV (reference sequence). The CDR3 is made up of 16 amino acids. CDR3 residues: CASSWVGGQGPYEQYF. CDR3 bases: TGTGCCAGCAGTTGGGTAGGAGGACAGGGCCCCTACGAGCAGTACTTC.

V is TRBV11-3 and J is TRBJ2-2; 7 bases match TRBD1. V lost 1 base, J lost 3 bases, and 5 bases stayed unmatched. CDR1 and CDR2 from the germline V gene are SGHNT and YENEEA. There are 16 residues in the CDR3. The CDR3 bases are TGTGCCAGCAGCTTAGGAGAGGGGGCGCACACCGGGGAGCTGTTTTTT. This codes for CASSLGEGAHTGELFF.

The V gene is TRBV7-9, the J gene TRBJ1-1, with 9 nucleotides matching TRBD1. This CDR3 is 16 amino acids long. The junction had 9 bases not matched to a gene; V was cut back by 5 bases and J by 2 bases. Germline CDR1 SEHNR, CDR2 FQNEAQ (reference sequence). In nucleotides, the CDR3 is TGTGCCAGCAGCCCTGGGACAGGGTCGTTCAACACTGAAGCTTTCTTT. It encodes CASSPGTGSFNTEAFF.

This clone was counted a single time. The chain has TRBV6-5 and TRBJ2-1; 8 bases agree with TRBD2. V dropped 6 bases and J dropped 2; count of bases not matched to a gene: 3. The CDR3 contains 14 residues. Germline-derived CDR1 and CDR2 are MNHEY and SVGAGI. CDR3 sequence (DNA): TGTGCCAGCAGCCAGACTAGCGCCTACAATGAGCAGTTCTTC. This encodes CASSQTSAYNEQFF.

This sequence joins TRBV27 and TRBJ2-5, with TRBD1 matching 9 bases. The CDR3 covers 14 residues. CDR1 is MNHEY, CDR2 SMNVEV, per germline (reference sequence). The ends lost 6 bases at V and 6 bases at J; junction bases unmatched: 8. The chain's CDR3 is CASSRGTGRQTQYF. For the CDR3, the DNA is TGTGCCAGCAGCCGGGGGACAGGGCGACAGACCCAGTACTTC.

The chain links TRBV27 to TRBJ2-1; D may match TRBD1 or TRBD2 (5 bases each). The germline V gene encodes CDR1 MNHEY and CDR2 SMNVEV (reference sequence). This CDR3 comprises 15 residues. Trimming pared 2 bases from V and 5 bases from J, leaving 13 bases between. The DNA of the CDR3 is TGTGCCAGCAGTTTAGGGGGAGTTTGGGACAATGAGCAGTTCTTC. Protein product: CASSLGGVWDNEQFF.

V gene TRBV29-1 combines with J gene TRBJ1-2; D is possibly TRBD1 (6 bases). Germline V gene sequence: CDR1 SQVTM, CDR2 ANQGSEA. V was trimmed by 7 bases and J by 6 bases, leaving 9 bases between them. This CDR3 is built from 10 residues. CDR3 sequence reads: CSARGHGYTF. As DNA, the CDR3 is TGCAGCGCTCGGGGGCATGGCTACACCTTC.

The count of this clone is one. J is TRBJ1-1 and V is TRBV11-3; D remains ambiguous. This CDR3 is 13 amino acids long. The germline CDR1 and CDR2 sequences are SGHNT and YENEEA. The V end was cut by 3 bases, the J end by 2 bases, with 7 bases between. CDR3 nucleotides: TGTGCCAGCAGCTTTCTTTCAAACACTGAAGCTTTCTTT. It specifies CASSFLSNTEAFF.

The chain joins TRBV27 to TRBJ2-1; 10 bases align to TRBD2. This CDR3 spans 15 amino acids. V was clipped by 5 bases and J by 3 bases; unmatched bases: 4. CDR1 and CDR2 (germline): MNHEY, SMNVEV (reference sequence). The DNA of the CDR3 is TGTGCCAGCAGTACAGCTAGCGGGAGCTACAATGAGCAGTTCTTC. It encodes CASSTASGSYNEQFF.